This T cell receptor beta chain was identified in a study of blood T cells in healthy people across ages. Background on the study: Template switching recovered approximately one barcoded beta molecule for every two T cells. General study points: Age advanced and TCR beta diversity per million T cells fell, roughly linearly. Fewer expanded clones and more diversity marked long-lived versus aged donors.

Turning to this clonotype: The target antigen is unknown. Given a much more abundant clone one base away, this may be a read error.

Combining a sample-barcoded 5' primer with a J-beta primer mix, a second PCR ran for about 7 to 11 cycles. One entry per CDR3 protein results from TCRdb running MiXCR on the 5' RACE reads. The repertoire consists of about 1.5 million distinct CDR3 sequences, with approximately 43% occurring once and the leading ten covering about 4.1%. This clonotype was obtained from a woman in her late teens or twenties in good health. Sample: blood.

CDR3 sequence: CSISYNEQFF. CDR3 nucleotides: TGCAGCATCTCCTACAATGAGCAGTTCTTC. This chain joins TRBV29-1 and TRBJ2-1; D uncertain. V shed 8 bases and J shed 0 bases, with 2 bases lying between them. Germline loops: CDR1 SQVTM, CDR2 ANQGSEA. The CDR3 sequence is 10 residues long.